The present TCR beta chain was sequenced within a study of blood T cells in healthy people across ages. Study background: Capture via template switching afforded approximately one barcoded beta molecule per two T cells. Study findings and constraints: Among T cells, TCR beta diversity per million cells dropped roughly linearly as age rose.

Samples each yielded at least 6 micrograms of total RNA. The length of the CDR3 is 13 residues. Trimming shortened V by 11 bases and J by 2 bases, and 16 bases separated the two germline ends. CDR1 is SNHLY and CDR2 is FYNNEI in the germline V gene. Alongside a J-beta primer mix, a sample-barcoded 5' primer served in a second PCR lasting roughly 7 to 11 cycles. Each CDR3 protein is one row after TCRdb ran MiXCR on the 5' RACE reads. The sample lists 1.6 million or so distinct CDR3 sequences; roughly 32% were seen once. In regard to this clonotype: Its specificity is unknown.

The chain links TRBV2 to TRBJ2-7; the D gene is possibly TRBD2 (7 bases). Sample: blood. The receptor comes from a woman younger than 45 in good health. Here the CDR3 DNA reads TGTGCCGGAGGGGGGGGCCTAACCTACGAGCAGTACTTC. Translated, it gives CAGGGGLTYEQYF.